Included here is one T cell receptor beta chain sequence, with context. Its antigen remains unknown. The use of a sample-barcoded 5' primer and a J-beta primer mix characterized a second PCR of about 6 to 11 cycles. MiXCR was run by TCRdb on the 5' RACE reads, yielding one entry per CDR3 protein. The sample has about 1.4 million distinct CDR3 sequences; almost 60% are singletons. This sample was taken from a study of blood T cells in healthy people across ages. The study, taken as a whole, reports: Higher diversity, along with more naive CD4+ cells, distinguished long-lived donors from aged donors.

The V gene's germline CDR1 is SEHNR and CDR2 FQNEAQ (reference sequence). Trimming took off 2 bases at V and 2 bases at J, with 10 bases between the two ends. The CDR3 sequence is 14 residues long. The chain joins TRBV7-9 to TRBJ2-7, with unresolved D. The source of this sequence is a man between 18 and 29 years old in good health. Sequenced input: blood. The CDR3 region has the DNA TGTGCCAGCAGCTTACCTGACAACGCCTACGAGCAGTACTTC. The encoded protein is CASSLPDNAYEQYF.